This record looks at one T cell receptor (beta chain) sequence and its context. This CDR3 region has 14 residues. The germline CDR1 and CDR2 sequences are SNHLY and FYNNEI. V lost 6 bases to trimming and J lost 5 bases; unmatched junction nucleotides: 8. The sample is drawn from a study of early T cells in non-severe SARS-CoV-2 infection. Study overall: Sequencing was performed on bulk RNA from unsorted whole blood, leaving chains unpaired.

TCRdb reprocessed the 5' RACE reads via MiXCR and lists one record per CDR3 protein. Of under 65,000 distinct CDR3 sequences listed, approximately 12% were seen once; the top ten hold more than 9%. The chain combines TRBV2 with TRBJ2-5; 8 bases are a match to TRBD2. Specimen: whole blood. The sequence was obtained from an adult who was a healthcare worker with PCR-confirmed SARS-CoV-2 infection or an uninfected control (not recorded which). CDR3: CASRAGAPGETQYF. CDR3 DNA: TGTGCCAGCAGAGCGGGGGCCCCGGGGGAGACCCAGTACTTC. The full variable domain, its missing parts supplied by reference TRBV2 and TRBJ2-5, is EPEVTQTPSHQVTQMGQEVILRCVPISNHLYFYWYRQILGQKVEFLVSFYNNEISEKSEIFDDQFSVERPDGSNFTLKIRSTKLEDSAMYFCASRAGAPGETQYFGPGTRLLVL.